These 23 T cell receptor beta chains share one sample of origin, sequenced in a study of T cell repertoires in cytomegalovirus infection. Antigens for these TCRs are unknown. From the reads, TCRdb called clonotypes with MiXCR, one entry per CDR3 protein. The table shows roughly 990,000 distinct CDR3 sequences, with more than 25% occurring only once. The starting material was cultured CD8+ T cells from PBMCs, obtained from culture after CMV antigen stimulation. The receptors derive from a human donor in good health (CMV status not recorded). Some clones in this sample may be carry-over from other donors' samples.

The gene calls are TRBV27 and TRBJ2-2; 10 bases align to TRBD2. J lost 4 bases, V lost 2 bases, and 7 bases had no gene match. This CDR3 is 17 amino acids long. The germline CDR1 and CDR2 sequences are MNHEY and SMNVEV (reference sequence). The DNA for the CDR3 is TGTGCCAGCAGTTTAAAGCGGGGGGGCCTGGGCACCGGGGAGCTGTTTTTT. This sequence encodes CASSLKRGGLGTGELFF.

The genes are TRBV4-1 and TRBJ2-5; D remains ambiguous. Deletions cut 5 bases from V and 2 bases from J, with 15 bases between. This CDR3 has 15 amino acids. The V gene's germline CDR1 is MGHRA and CDR2 YSYEKL. The CDR3 DNA reads TGCGCCAGCAGCTTTCTTTCGAGTTCTCAAGAGACCCAGTACTTC. This translates into CASSFLSSSQETQYF.

Remarks on this clonotype: A far larger clone is one nucleotide away, so this likely arose from a read error. The rearrangement uses TRBV7-6 and TRBJ1-1, with a weak D call TRBD1 (6 bases). Germline V CDR1 and CDR2: SGHVS, FNYEAQ. The CDR3 runs to 12 residues. CDR3 nucleotide sequence: TGTGCCAACAGCCAAGGGGGCACTGAAGCTTTCTTT. Its protein product is CANSQGGTEAFF.

This clonotype was seen at least ten times. This rearrangement joins TRBV6-5 to TRBJ2-4; no clear D gene. CDR3 length: 11 residues. CDR1 MNHEY and CDR2 SVGAGI come from the germline V gene. V lost 3 bases to trimming and J lost 7 bases, with 4 bases between them. The CDR3 spells CASSYGNIQYF. CDR3 DNA sequence: TGTGCCAGCAGTTATGGGAACATTCAGTACTTC.

With regard to this clonotype: A read error may explain this, as a much larger clone is one base away. V and J are TRBV7-6 and TRBJ2-3; weak D call: TRBD2 (6 bases). The CDR3 totals 17 residues. CDR1 SGHVS and CDR2 FNYEAQ come from the germline V gene. The CDR3 bases are TGTGCCAACAGCTTAGGTGGGGGGAAGAGGAGCACAGATACGCAGTATTTT. Translating it yields CANSLGGGKRSTDTQYF. The full variable domain, its missing parts supplied by reference TRBV7-6 and TRBJ2-3, is GAGVSQSPRYKVTKRGQDVALRCDPISGHVSLYWYRQALGQGPEFLTYFNYEAQQDKSGLPNDRFSAERPEGSISTLTIQRTEQRDSAMYRCANSLGGGKRSTDTQYFGPGTRLTVL.

This clonotype has a handful of counts. The chain uses TRBV6-2 or TRBV6-3 and TRBJ2-2; D is ambiguous. Germline CDR1 is MNHEY and CDR2 is SVGEGT. The CDR3 covers 16 residues. V lost 2 bases and J 4 bases, leaving 14 bases between the germline ends. In DNA form, the CDR3 reads TGTGCCAGCAGTTACCTAGATCTTACTTTCACCGGGGAGCTGTTTTTT. Amino acid sequence: CASSYLDLTFTGELFF.

The chain carries TRBV10-3 and TRBJ1-1, with 7 bases matching TRBD1. V trimming: 11 bases; J trimming: 4 bases; junction bases outside the gene matches: 13. The CDR3 runs 14 residues. Germline CDR1 is ENHRY and CDR2 is SYGVKD. This chain's CDR3 is CAFRQGGDSTEAFF. CDR3 bases: TGTGCCTTCCGACAGGGTGGGGATTCCACTGAAGCTTTCTTT.

V is TRBV5-1 and J is TRBJ2-5; 7 positions agree with TRBD1. The CDR3 is 16 residues long. From germline, CDR1 is SGHRS and CDR2 YFSETQ. Losses at the gene ends were 4 bases for V and 0 bases for J; bases not matched to a gene: 9. The CDR3 DNA sequence: TGCGCCAGCAGCCAAAAAACAGGGGCCAACCAAGAGACCCAGTACTTC. This sequence encodes CASSQKTGANQETQYF.

The chain carries TRBV6-6 and TRBJ2-1; D might be TRBD2 (5 bases). The V gene's germline CDR1 is MNHNY and CDR2 SVGAGI (reference sequence). The CDR3 spans 13 residues. V was clipped by 10 bases and J by 7 bases, with 17 bases between them. CDR3 sequence: CANSPVGVNEQFF. DNA of the CDR3: TGTGCCAACAGCCCAGTCGGGGTTAATGAGCAGTTCTTC.

This clonotype was found a few times. The chain couples TRBV27 to TRBJ2-5; 11 bases fit TRBD1. Germline lookup yields CDR1 MNHEY and CDR2 SMNVEV (reference sequence). The CDR3 spans 17 residues. V lost 1 base, J lost 5 bases, and 9 bases stayed unmatched. CDR3 loop: CASSLFPGQGAKETQYF. CDR3 nucleotide sequence: TGTGCCAGCAGTTTATTCCCTGGACAGGGGGCTAAGGAGACCCAGTACTTC.

The genes are TRBV6-1 and TRBJ2-5; D remains ambiguous. The CDR3 is made up of 14 amino acids. The ends were cut back, 6 bases at V and 5 bases at J, with 16 bases in the middle. Germline V gene data show CDR1 as MNHNS and CDR2 as SASEGT. This CDR3 reads CASRRSDPSETQYF. CDR3 bases: TGTGCCAGCAGACGCTCGGATCCCTCCGAGACCCAGTACTTC.

The chain combines TRBV29-1 with TRBJ2-2; tentative D call: TRBD2 (5 bases). CDR1 is SQVTM and CDR2 is ANQGSEA in the germline V gene. V lost 4 bases to trimming and J lost 6 bases, with 15 bases between them. The CDR3 sequence is 14 residues long. The CDR3 nucleotides read TGCAGCGTTGCTCCAGCGGCGGACGCCGGGGAGCTGTTTTTT. This gives the protein CSVAPAADAGELFF.

This chain links TRBV4-3 with TRBJ1-5; TRBD1 is a possible D gene (6 bases). Germline V gene data show CDR1 as LGHNA and CDR2 as YSLEER. V lost 3 bases and J lost 4, with 10 bases in between. This CDR3 spans 14 amino acids. The CDR3 protein is CASSQFRGNQPQHF. The CDR3 nucleotides are TGCGCCAGCAGCCAGTTCAGGGGAAATCAGCCCCAGCATTTT.

The chain recombines TRBV6-2 or TRBV6-3 with TRBJ1-1; 7 bases align to TRBD1. Germline-derived CDR1 and CDR2 are MNHEY and SVGEGT. Trimming removed 0 bases from V and 6 bases from J; junction bases left unmatched: 4. The CDR3 contains 14 residues. CDR3 loop: CASSYSTGPSEAFF. The CDR3 DNA reads TGTGCCAGCAGTTACTCGACAGGGCCCTCTGAAGCTTTCTTT.

The chain uses TRBV5-6 and TRBJ2-7, with D uncertain. Germline-derived CDR1 and CDR2 are SGHDT and YYEEEE. CDR3 length: 14 amino acids. V was clipped by 2 bases and J by 0 bases, with 9 bases between them. CDR3 coding DNA: TGTGCCAGCAGCTTTTACGGATCCTCCTACGAGCAGTACGTC. Translated: CASSFYGSSYEQYV.

CDR3 in amino acids: CASSGLAGDLTDTQYF. CDR3 nucleotide sequence: TGTGCCAGCAGTGGACTAGCGGGGGACCTCACAGATACGCAGTATTTT. V and J are TRBV12-3 or TRBV12-4 and TRBJ2-3; 13 bases map to TRBD2. The CDR3 runs 16 residues. V trimming: 5 bases; J trimming: 2 bases; junction bases outside the gene matches: 4.

J is TRBJ1-1 and V is TRBV9; no definite D call. Germline values: CDR1 SGDLS, CDR2 YYNGEE. V lost 4 bases and J lost 1, with 14 bases in between. This CDR3 is built from 15 residues. The CDR3: CASSLYYRGNTEAFF. CDR3 coding DNA: TGTGCCAGCAGCCTATACTACCGGGGGAACACTGAAGCTTTCTTT. The full variable domain, its missing parts supplied by reference TRBV9 and TRBJ1-1, is DSGVTQTPKHLITATGQRVTLRCSPRSGDLSVYWYQQSLDQGLQFLIQYYNGEERAKGNILERFSAQQFPDLHSELNLSSLELGDSALYFCASSLYYRGNTEAFFGQGTRLTVV.

V is TRBV6-6 and J is TRBJ1-2, with a weak D call TRBD1 (5 bases). V lost 10 bases and J 4 bases, leaving 13 bases between the germline ends. CDR3 size: 12 residues. Per germline, CDR1 MNHNY and CDR2 SVGAGI (reference sequence). The chain's CDR3 is CATRGGTYGYTF. CDR3 coding DNA: TGTGCCACCCGGGGGGGGACCTATGGCTACACCTTC.

The table lists this clonotype with many counts. The chain uses TRBV12-3 or TRBV12-4 and TRBJ2-3; D is unclear. With 3 bases removed from V and 4 bases from J, the gap between germline ends came to 8 bases. CDR3 length equals 13 residues. CDR3 DNA: TGTGCCAGCAGTTTCGGTTTAGCAGATACGCAGTATTTT. Residues: CASSFGLADTQYF.

This clonotype has a handful of counts. The rearrangement uses TRBV7-9 and TRBJ1-1, with D tentatively TRBD1 (6 bases). CDR1 and CDR2 from the germline V gene are SEHNR and FQNEAQ (reference sequence). The CDR3 extends over 14 amino acids. V was pared by 3 bases and J by 5 bases, with 13 bases between. In DNA, the CDR3 is TGTGCCAGCAGCTTCCGGGGGGCTAGTACTGAAGCTTTCTTT. It codes for CASSFRGASTEAFF.

This clonotype was detected many times. This rearrangement joins TRBV7-6 to TRBJ2-1; 13 nucleotides match TRBD2. V lost 0 bases to trimming and J lost 0 bases; unmatched junction nucleotides: 2. This CDR3 has 18 amino acids. Germline lookup yields CDR1 SGHVS and CDR2 FNYEAQ. The CDR3 protein is CASSLALAGGPSYNEQFF. The CDR3, as DNA: TGTGCCAGCAGCTTAGCACTAGCGGGGGGGCCCTCCTACAATGAGCAGTTCTTC. The full variable domain, with the rest looked up from reference TRBV7-6 and TRBJ2-1, is GAGVSQSPRYKVTKRGQDVALRCDPISGHVSLYWYRQALGQGPEFLTYFNYEAQQDKSGLPNDRFSAERPEGSISTLTIQRTEQRDSAMYRCASSLALAGGPSYNEQFFGPGTRLTVL.

This clonotype turned up a few times. The chain has TRBV7-6 and TRBJ2-2, with D possibly matching TRBD2 (6 bases). The length of the CDR3 is 15 residues. The germline V and J ends were trimmed by 3 bases and 4 bases, with 12 bases remaining between them. CDR1 and CDR2 (germline): SGHVS, FNYEAQ. The CDR3 loop reads CASSFRTTLTGELFF. As DNA, the CDR3 is TGTGCCAGCAGCTTTAGGACTACTCTCACCGGGGAGCTGTTTTTT.

Comment on this clonotype: A clone one base away is much larger, so this may be a read error. This chain joins TRBV7-2 and TRBJ2-7; perhaps D is TRBD1 or TRBD2 (5 bases each). The CDR3 has 15 residues. Trimming shortened V by 4 bases and J by 2 bases, and 15 bases separated the two germline ends. Germline V gene data show CDR1 as SGHTA and CDR2 as FQGNSA. CDR3 region: CTSSSPRDAAYEQYV. Written as DNA, the CDR3 is TGTACCAGCAGCTCACCCCGGGACGCTGCCTACGAGCAGTACGTC.